This T cell receptor beta chain was obtained from a study of identical twins. V was clipped by 4 bases and J by 10 bases; unmatched bases: 12. CDR3 size: 17 residues. Germline values: CDR1 MDHEN, CDR2 SYDVKM. This clonotype was recorded at least ten times. Only healthy Caucasians were included as donors. Template switching, a step in the protocol, added a universal primer site, and cDNA carried unique molecular identifiers. A single record per CDR3 protein comes from TCRdb applying MiXCR to the 5' RACE reads. Of just under 650,000 distinct CDR3 sequences detected, under 8.5% appear once; the ten largest clones hold about 1.5%. The same data also contributed to another study, on yellow fever vaccine responses in identical twins. Per that study: Reportedly, twins' vaccine T cell responses looked partly convergent and partly personalized.

The sequencing sample was made of PBMCs. The gene calls are TRBV28 and TRBJ1-6; 11 bases fit TRBD1. This TCR was sampled from a woman aged 18-30 years in good health. The CDR3 region has the DNA TGTGCCAGCAGTTCACCTCGGACAGGGGGCGGGGGGTCACCCCTCCACTTT. It is translated as CASSSPRTGGGGSPLHF.